Detailed here is one T cell receptor (beta chain). The data belong to a study of T cell responses to AZD1222 COVID-19 vaccine. The assay was immunoSEQ multiplex PCR, and TCRdb's table has in-frame clones only and misses some. Among some 96,000 clones listed, approximately 91% were seen once. Germline V CDR1 and CDR2: SQVTM, ANQGSEA. This CDR3 comprises 14 residues. V shed 1 base and J shed 0 bases, with 7 bases lying between them. The TCR comes from an adult in good health. The sequencing here drew on peripheral blood, taken on day 0 of AZD1222 vaccination. This rearrangement joins TRBV29-1 to TRBJ1-3; no definite D call. The DNA for the CDR3 is TGCAGCGTTGAAGGACACTACTCTGGAAACACCATATATTTT. Protein: CSVEGHYSGNTIYF. The full variable domain, rest sourced from reference TRBV29-1 and TRBJ1-3, is SAVISQKPSRDICQRGTSLTIQCQVDSQVTMMFWYRQQPGQSLTLIATANQGSEATYESGFVIDKFPISRPNLTFSTLTVSNMSPEDSSIYLCSVEGHYSGNTIYFGEGSWLTVV.